This T cell receptor (beta chain) is from a study of control samples from healthy donors and cancer patients. Worth noting for this clone: At one of its ends the junction is not consistent with the germline gene, which may arise from a read error.

The repertoire was sequenced with immunoSEQ multiplex PCR; TCRdb's copy has only in-frame clones and lacks some. The sample lists about 120,000 clones, 85% to 95% occurring once. The CDR3 sequence is 17 residues long. CDR1 SGHTA and CDR2 FQGNSA come from the germline V gene. This sequence joins TRBV7-2 and TRBJ2-5; 7 nucleotides agree with TRBD1. The material sequenced was PBMCs. This clonotype originated in an elderly man with head and neck cancer. The CDR3 sequence: CASRLDFSAGGDETQYF. The DNA for the CDR3 is TGTGCCAGCAGGTTAGATTTTTCGGCAGGGGGAGACGAGACCCAGTACTTC.